Listed below are T cell receptor beta chains from one sample, sequenced in a study of T cells in Graves' hyperthyroidism and ophthalmopathy. A single record per CDR3 protein comes from TCRdb applying MiXCR to the multiplex PCR reads. The table includes hundreds of thousands of distinct CDR3 sequences, 38% detected once. The source material was blood. The receptors were gathered from a man in his late teens or twenties with Graves' hyperthyroidism. CDR3s include the opening cysteine and the closing phenylalanine or tryptophan. The D gene is left open where the match is weak. Size values are once, few and many counts, or a class for expanded clones, and some rows have none.

-	TRBV5-5	TRBJ1-4	12	-	TGTGCCGGCAGCATACAGAGGGAAAAACTGTTTTTT	CAGSIQREKLFF
-	TRBV7-9	TRBJ2-5	15	-	TGTGCCAGCACCCCCCGGGATTGGAATCCAGAGACCCAGTACTTC	CASTPRDWNPETQYF
once	TRBV7-2	TRBJ2-6	16	TRBD1	TGTGCCAGCAGCCACGGACAGGGTTCTGGGGCCAACGTCCTGACTTTC	CASSHGQGSGANVLTF
few	TRBV10-3	TRBJ1-2	14	-	TGTGCCATCAGTGAGTTACTAGATAACTATGGCTACACCTTC	CAISELLDNYGYTF
few	TRBV28	TRBJ2-5	15	TRBD1	TGTGCCAGCAGTTTAGGGACAGCAATACAAGAGACCCAGTACTTC	CASSLGTAIQETQYF
many	TRBV10-3	TRBJ1-2	15	-	TGTGCCATCAAGAACGACAGGAAGGGGTCCTATGGCTACACCTTC	CAIKNDRKGSYGYTF
many	TRBV20-1	TRBJ2-2	15	TRBD2	TGCAGTGCTAGAGAGGGGGGGAGTGAGACCGGGGAGCTGTTTTTT	CSAREGGSETGELFF
-	TRBV19	TRBJ1-1	16	-	TGTGCCAGTACCCCCCTCGGTGTGACACAGGACACTGAAGCTTTCTTT	CASTPLGVTQDTEAFF
many	TRBV24-1	TRBJ1-2	15	-	TGTGCCACCAGTGATTTGCCCGGGTCGGCCTATGGCTACACCTTC	CATSDLPGSAYGYTF
-	TRBV5-1	TRBJ1-2	12	-	TGCGCCAGCAGCTTAATGAACTATGGCTACACCTTC	CASSLMNYGYTF
-	TRBV5-5	TRBJ1-1	13	-	TGTGCCAGCAGCCCCGGGGATGGTCTGAAGGCTTTCTTT	CASSPGDGLKAFF
few	TRBV4-1	TRBJ2-5	14	TRBD1	TGCGCCAGCAGCCCAGGGGACAGGGGAGAGACCCAGTACTTC	CASSPGDRGETQYF
many	TRBV7-8	TRBJ1-1	15	TRBD1	TGTGCCAGCAGCTTAGTACAGGGGCGGAACACTGAAGCTTTCTTT	CASSLVQGRNTEAFF
-	TRBV5-1	TRBJ2-7	17	-	TGCGCCAGCAGCTTGGGTCAGAACCTCCCCTTCTCCTACGAGCAGTACTTC	CASSLGQNLPFSYEQYF
-	TRBV9	TRBJ2-7	16	TRBD1	TGTGCCAGCAGTTACACGCCCGGGACAGGAGACTACGAGCAGTACTTC	CASSYTPGTGDYEQYF
few	TRBV6-6	TRBJ2-7	13	-	TGTGCCACCACGCTAGCCGATGGCGCCGAGCAGTACTTC	CATTLADGAEQYF
few	TRBV7-9	TRBJ2-5	14	TRBD1	TGTGCCAGCAGCCCTTTGACAGGGAAAGAGACCCAGTACTTC	CASSPLTGKETQYF
-	TRBV15	TRBJ2-5	16	TRBD1	TGTGCCGCCAGCAGGAGCGGGACAGGGGGCAAAGAGACCCAGTACTTC	CAASRSGTGGKETQYF
many	TRBV19	TRBJ1-1	12	-	TGTGCCTGTTCAGGTTTTCTCACTGAAGCTTTCTTT	CACSGFLTEAFF
-	TRBV9	TRBJ1-1	14	-	TGTGCCAGCGCCCCCGTGGGTAGGGCCACTGAAGCTTTCTTT	CASAPVGRATEAFF
many	TRBV13	TRBJ1-5	14	-	TGTGCCAGCAGGAAGCAGGGTAGCAATCAGCCCCAGCATTTT	CASRKQGSNQPQHF
many	TRBV29-1	TRBJ1-4	14	-	TGCAGCGCCATAAGACAGGACGAAAATGAAAAACTGTTTTTT	CSAIRQDENEKLFF
-	TRBV19	TRBJ2-2	12	-	TGTGCCAGTAATTCTTGGACCGGGGAGCTGTTTTTT	CASNSWTGELFF
-	TRBV6-6	TRBJ1-4	11	-	TGTGCCAGCAGGGGGGTGGAAAAACTGTTTTTT	CASRGVEKLFF
-	TRBV9	TRBJ2-7	14	-	TGTGCCAGCAGCGTAGGAGGGGGGGGGGTCGAGCAGTACTTC	CASSVGGGGVEQYF
-	TRBV4-1	TRBJ1-1	14	-	TGCGCCAGCAGCAGCAGTTCGGGGCTCACTGAAGCTTTCTTT	CASSSSSGLTEAFF
-	TRBV12-3/TRBV12-4	TRBJ1-2	14	-	TGTGCCAGCAGTACGACAGGCTTCCTCTATGGCTACACCTTC	CASSTTGFLYGYTF
-	TRBV7-9	TRBJ1-3	16	-	TGTGCCAGCAGCTTACCGGTCGGGGGCTCTGGAAACACCATATATTTT	CASSLPVGGSGNTIYF
-	TRBV5-1	TRBJ2-7	16	-	TGCGCCAGCAGCCAAGATAACCCACGAGGTGTCCACGAGCAGTACTTC	CASSQDNPRGVHEQYF
few	TRBV12-3/TRBV12-4	TRBJ1-4	14	-	TGTGCCAGCAGTGCCCCGATATCGGGTGAAAAACTGTTTTTT	CASSAPISGEKLFF
few	TRBV10-2	TRBJ2-2	16	TRBD2	TGCGCCAGCAATACCCCGGGACTAGCGAACACCGGGGAGCTGTTTTTT	CASNTPGLANTGELFF
-	TRBV2	TRBJ2-3	14	-	TGTGCCAGCCAAGGACGGACTCAGACAGATACGCAGTATTTT	CASQGRTQTDTQYF
many	TRBV10-3	TRBJ2-5	13	-	TGTGCCATCACAGGGGAGGGGCAAGAGACCCAGTACTTC	CAITGEGQETQYF
few	TRBV4-1	TRBJ1-5	16	-	TGCGCCAGCAGCCAAACCTCGGGACTTACCAATCAGCCCCAGCATTTT	CASSQTSGLTNQPQHF
many	TRBV6-7	TRBJ1-3	12	-	TGTGCCACGGACAGCGGGGACAACACCATATATTTT	CATDSGDNTIYF
few	TRBV6-6	TRBJ2-7	15	TRBD2	TGTGCCAGCAGTCCTCTGGGCGGGAGAGTCAACGAGCAGTACTTC	CASSPLGGRVNEQYF
many	TRBV29-1	TRBJ2-7	11	-	TGCAGCGCCCTTTTGGACGACGAGCAGTACTTC	CSALLDDEQYF
-	TRBV6-6	TRBJ1-5	14	-	TGTGCCAGCAGTCGGGGAGACACTTATCAGCCCCAGCATTTT	CASSRGDTYQPQHF
few	TRBV7-9	TRBJ2-7	14	TRBD1	TGTGCCAGCAGTATCGGGACAGACCTTTTTGAGCAGTACTTC	CASSIGTDLFEQYF
-	TRBV2	TRBJ2-7	16	TRBD1	TGTGCCAGCAGTTTATCCGAGGACAGGGTAACCTACGAGCAGTACTTC	CASSLSEDRVTYEQYF
many	TRBV20-1	TRBJ2-5	12	-	TGCAGTGCTAGAGGGTATGAAGAGACCCAGTACTTC	CSARGYEETQYF
-	TRBV12-3/TRBV12-4	TRBJ1-2	15	-	TGTGCCAGCAGTTTTAATGTTGGGGAGGGGTATGGCTACACCTTC	CASSFNVGEGYGYTF
few	TRBV19	TRBJ1-5	15	-	TGTGCCAGTAGTATTGGGGGGGTGAGCAATCAGCCCCAGCATTTT	CASSIGGVSNQPQHF
many	TRBV19	TRBJ1-1	13	TRBD1	TGTGCCAGTACCGGACAGGGAAAAACTGAAGCTTTCTTT	CASTGQGKTEAFF
few	TRBV2	TRBJ2-5	15	TRBD2	TGTGCCAGCTCCGGGCTAGCGGGGGCCGAAGAGACCCAGTACTTC	CASSGLAGAEETQYF
-	TRBV7-1	TRBJ2-7	14	-	TGTGCCAGCAGTGCTCCCTCTGAGGTCGGCGAGCAGTACTTC	CASSAPSEVGEQYF
-	TRBV24-1	TRBJ2-6	19	TRBD1	TGTGCCACCAGTGATAAGGGACAGGACTCTTACTCTGGGGCCAACGTCCTGACTTTC	CATSDKGQDSYSGANVLTF
few	TRBV11-2	TRBJ2-5	15	-	TGTGCCAGCAGCTTAGGGGGCCAGGAGGGAGAGACCCAGTACTTC	CASSLGGQEGETQYF
many	TRBV29-1	TRBJ2-2	17	TRBD2	TGCAGCGTTGAGAACCCACGACTAGCGGGAGGCACCGGGGAGCTGTTTTTT	CSVENPRLAGGTGELFF